These 11 T cell receptor beta chains originate from one sample sequenced in a study of blood T cell repertoires in COVID-19. Generated by immunoSEQ multiplex PCR, the TCRdb table keeps only in-frame clones and is missing some. The sample consists of 400,000 or so clones, roughly nine tenths of them appearing once. The sample consisted of PBMCs or T cells enriched from blood (not recorded which). The source is a young man who had recovered from COVID-19.

V gene TRBV9 combines with J gene TRBJ1-3; D is uncertain. V gave up 1 base and J gave up 3 bases, with 11 bases separating them. Germline V CDR1 and CDR2: SGDLS, YYNGEE. CDR3 length: 15 amino acids. CDR3 bases: TGTGCCAGCAGCGTATCGCGGGGAGGTGGAAACACCATATATTTT. Translating gives CASSVSRGGGNTIYF.

The chain uses TRBV2 and TRBJ1-3; perhaps TRBD1 as D (6 bases). Germline V lookup: CDR1 SNHLY, CDR2 FYNNEI. The CDR3 covers 14 residues. Trimming left V 6 bases short and J 3 bases short, with 12 bases between. The CDR3 region is CASRSGEGGNTIYF. CDR3 in DNA: TGTGCCAGCAGATCAGGGGAAGGTGGAAACACCATATATTTT.

The V gene is TRBV15, the J gene TRBJ1-2; D is uncertain. Trimming cost V 6 bases and J 7 bases, with 15 bases left between them. CDR1 is LNHNV and CDR2 is YYDKDF in the germline V gene (reference sequence). This CDR3 contains 13 residues. The CDR3 region is CATRGRFSLGYTF. The CDR3 region has the DNA TGTGCCACCAGGGGCAGATTTTCTCTTGGCTACACCTTC.

The chain is built from TRBV23-1 and TRBJ2-7, with D possibly matching TRBD2 (6 bases). TRBV23-1 is flagged as an ORF with uncertain function. CDR3 length: 13 amino acids. V shed 5 bases and J shed 2 bases, with 10 bases lying between them. The CDR3 region is CASSGREPYEQYF. CDR3 DNA sequence: TGCGCCAGCAGTGGTCGGGAGCCCTACGAGCAGTACTTC.

The DNA of the CDR3 is TGCGCCAGCAGCCGAACTAGCGGGAGTGACACCGGGGAGCTGTTTTTT. This translates into CASSRTSGSDTGELFF. This chain connects TRBV4-1 to TRBJ2-2; TRBD2 matches at 11 bases. V lost 4 bases to trimming and J lost 3 bases; unmatched junction nucleotides: 4. Germline V gene lookup returns CDR1 MGHRA and CDR2 YSYEKL. The CDR3 length is 16 residues.

The CDR3 loop reads CASSSDPRLVANTGELFF. Written as DNA, the CDR3 is TGTGCCAGCAGTTCCGACCCGCGACTAGTTGCGAACACCGGGGAGCTGTTTTTT. The V gene is TRBV5-4, the J gene TRBJ2-2, with D perhaps matching TRBD2 (6 bases). The germline V and J ends were trimmed by 5 bases and 0 bases, with 20 bases remaining between them. This CDR3 has 18 residues. Germline values: CDR1 SGHNT, CDR2 YYREEE (reference sequence).

This chain joins TRBV30 and TRBJ2-7, with D uncertain. Germline CDR1 is GTSNPN and CDR2 is SVGIG (reference sequence). The CDR3 spans 15 residues. V shed 0 bases and J shed 0 bases, with 12 bases lying between them. The chain's CDR3 is CAWSVMVTPSYEQYF. CDR3 nucleotide sequence: TGTGCCTGGAGTGTCATGGTGACTCCCTCCTACGAGCAGTACTTC.

The chain links TRBV3-1 (or the pseudogene TRBV3-2) to TRBJ1-1; D perhaps matches TRBD1 (6 bases). CDR3 length: 14 residues. V lost 3 bases and J lost 5, with 13 bases in between. CDR1 and CDR2 (germline): LGHDT, YNNKEL (reference sequence). Here the CDR3 DNA reads TGTGCCAGCAGCCACAACACAGGGTGGACTGAAGCTTTCTTT. Translation gives CASSHNTGWTEAFF.

Of note for this clone: Other DNA sequences in the sample encode the same CDR3. The chain is built from TRBV7-3 and TRBJ1-1, with 8 bases lining up with TRBD1. The CDR3 extends over 14 amino acids. CDR1 and CDR2 from the germline V gene are SGHTA and FQGTGA. The V segment lost 5 bases and the J segment 2 bases; nucleotides outside the gene matches: 4. CDR3 DNA sequence: TGTGCCAGCAGCCGGACAGGGCCCAACACTGAAGCTTTCTTT. It specifies CASSRTGPNTEAFF. Based on the CDR3 plus reference TRBV7-3 and TRBJ1-1, the full variable domain is GAGVSQTPSNKVTEKGKYVELRCDPISGHTALYWYRQSLGQGPEFLIYFQGTGAADDSGLPNDRFFAVRPEGSVSTLKIQRTERGDSAVYLCASSRTGPNTEAFFGQGTRLTVV.

The chain joins TRBV27 to TRBJ2-1, with a tentative D call TRBD1 (6 bases). CDR3 length: 15 residues. Per germline, CDR1 MNHEY and CDR2 SMNVEV (reference sequence). Trimming shortened V by 6 bases and J by 4 bases, and 16 bases separated the two germline ends. CDR3 in amino acids: CASSPLGGKYNEQFF. CDR3 sequence (DNA): TGTGCCAGCAGCCCATTAGGGGGAAAGTACAATGAGCAGTTCTTC.

V gene TRBV10-1 combines with J gene TRBJ2-2, with 12 bases that match TRBD2. Germline values: CDR1 WNHNN, CDR2 SYGVQD (reference sequence). Losses at the gene ends were 6 bases for V and 8 bases for J; bases not matched to a gene: 4. The CDR3 consists of 14 residues. DNA of the CDR3: TGCGCCAGCAGCCGACTAGCGGGAGCTGGGGAGCTGTTTTTT. This encodes CASSRLAGAGELFF.